The subject of this entry is one TCR beta chain. The data belong to a study of blood T cells in healthy people across ages. A J-beta primer mix and a sample-barcoded 5' primer were used in a second PCR of roughly 7 to 12 cycles. Each CDR3 protein is one row after TCRdb ran MiXCR on the 5' RACE reads. The sample contains about 800,000 distinct CDR3 sequences, nearly 60% of which appear only once. Germline V gives CDR1 ENHRY, CDR2 SYGVKD. The CDR3 spans 14 residues. Trimming stripped 10 bases from V and 3 bases from J, with 19 bases between. The specimen sequenced was blood. This chain connects TRBV10-3 to TRBJ2-7, with D hard to call. The receptor comes from a young man in good health. Written as DNA, the CDR3 is TGTGCCACCACAGAGATGAGCACTAACTACGAGCAGTACTTC. It yields the protein CATTEMSTNYEQYF.